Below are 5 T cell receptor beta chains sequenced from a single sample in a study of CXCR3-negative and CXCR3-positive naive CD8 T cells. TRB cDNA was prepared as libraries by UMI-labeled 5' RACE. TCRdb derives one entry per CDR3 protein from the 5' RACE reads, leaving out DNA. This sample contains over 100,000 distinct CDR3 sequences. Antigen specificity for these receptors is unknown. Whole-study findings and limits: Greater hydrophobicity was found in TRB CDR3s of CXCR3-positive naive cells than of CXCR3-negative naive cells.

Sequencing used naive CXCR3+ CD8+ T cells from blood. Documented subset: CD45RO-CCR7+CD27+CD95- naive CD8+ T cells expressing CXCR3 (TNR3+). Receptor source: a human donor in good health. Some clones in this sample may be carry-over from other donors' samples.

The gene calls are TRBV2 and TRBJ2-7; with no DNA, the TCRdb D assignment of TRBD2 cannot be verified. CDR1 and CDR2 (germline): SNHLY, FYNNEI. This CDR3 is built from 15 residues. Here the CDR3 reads CTSSEVGSGGYEQYF. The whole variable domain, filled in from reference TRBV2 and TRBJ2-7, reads EPEVTQTPSHQVTQMGQEVILRCVPISNHLYFYWYRQILGQKVEFLVSFYNNEISEKSEIFDDQFSVERPDGSNFTLKIRSTKLEDSAMYFCTSSEVGSGGYEQYFGPGTRLTVT.

The chain's CDR3 is CASSQEWGAANQPQHF. V usage is TRBV4-2 and J usage is TRBJ1-5; TCRdb indicates TRBD1, and absent DNA this call remains unverified. The germline gives CDR1 LGHNA, CDR2 YNFKEQ. CDR3 length equals 16 residues.

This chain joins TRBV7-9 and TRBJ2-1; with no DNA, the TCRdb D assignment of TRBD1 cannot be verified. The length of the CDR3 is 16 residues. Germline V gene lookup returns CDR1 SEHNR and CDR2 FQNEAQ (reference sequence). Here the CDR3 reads CASSSDRGPFVNEQFF. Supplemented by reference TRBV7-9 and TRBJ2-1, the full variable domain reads DTGVSQNPRHKITKRGQNVTFRCDPISEHNRLYWYRQTLGQGPEFLTYFQNEAQLEKSRLLSDRFSAERPKGSFSTLEIQRTEQGDSAMYLCASSSDRGPFVNEQFFGPGTRLTVL.

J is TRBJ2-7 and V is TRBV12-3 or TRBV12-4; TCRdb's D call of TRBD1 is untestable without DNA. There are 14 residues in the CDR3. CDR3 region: CASSFGQGTYEQYF.

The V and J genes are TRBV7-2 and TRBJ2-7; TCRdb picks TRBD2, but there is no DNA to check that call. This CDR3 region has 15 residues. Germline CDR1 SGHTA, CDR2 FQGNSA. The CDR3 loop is CASSLWQTTTDEQYF.